The 10 T cell receptor beta chains listed next were all sequenced from one sample in a study of blood T cell repertoires in COVID-19. The assay was immunoSEQ multiplex PCR, and TCRdb's table has in-frame clones only and misses some. The data contain about 230,000 clones, 87% of them singletons. The source material was PBMCs or T cells enriched from blood (not recorded which). The receptors originated from a man aged 25-40 years who had recovered from COVID-19.

This clone was counted once. The V call is TRBV18, the J call TRBJ1-5; D is ambiguous. Trimming stripped 0 bases from V and 0 bases from J, with 18 bases between. This CDR3 has 19 amino acids. CDR1 KGHSH and CDR2 LQKENI come from the germline V gene. The DNA of the CDR3 is TGTGCCAGCTCACCACCTTCGTACCGCCAGGATAATAGCAATCAGCCCCAGCATTTT. Its translation is CASSPPSYRQDNSNQPQHF. Combining the CDR3 with reference TRBV18 and TRBJ1-5 gives the whole variable domain NAGVMQNPRHLVRRRGQEARLRCSPMKGHSHVYWYRQLPEEGLKFMVYLQKENIIDESGMPKERFSAEFPKEGPSILRIQQVVRGDSAAYFCASSPPSYRQDNSNQPQHFGDGTRLSIL.

This chain uses TRBV14 with TRBJ1-3; tentative D call: TRBD1 (5 bases). Between the trimmed V and J ends, which lost 4 bases and 7 bases, there was a span of 14 bases. This CDR3 is 14 amino acids long. Germline V gene lookup returns CDR1 SGHDN and CDR2 FVKESK. The CDR3 region has the DNA TGTGCCAGCAGCCCACGGACCGGGGGGAACACCATATATTTT. Its translation: CASSPRTGGNTIYF. Filled out from reference TRBV14 and TRBJ1-3, the complete variable domain reads EAGVTQFPSHSVIEKGQTVTLRCDPISGHDNLYWYRRVMGKEIKFLLHFVKESKQDESGMPNNRFLAERTGGTYSTLKVQPAELEDSGVYFCASSPRTGGNTIYFGEGSWLTVV.

This clone was observed a handful of times. Within the sample, other DNA sequences also encode this same CDR3. Written as DNA, the CDR3 is TGTGCCAGCAGCTTAGCGACAGGGAATCAGCCCCAGCATTTT. The encoded protein is CASSLATGNQPQHF. V is TRBV7-2 and J is TRBJ1-5; 7 bases fit TRBD1. V trimming: 0 bases; J trimming: 4 bases; junction bases outside the gene matches: 0. The CDR3 extends over 14 amino acids. Germline assignment: CDR1 SGHTA and CDR2 FQGNSA.

The table lists this clone with a count of one. This chain uses TRBV3-1 (or the pseudogene TRBV3-2) with TRBJ2-3; D is undetermined. The V gene's germline CDR1 is LGHDT and CDR2 YNNKEL (reference sequence). This CDR3 has 12 residues. Trimming cost V 2 bases and J 8 bases, with 8 bases left between them. The CDR3 spells CASSQSSSTQYF. In DNA, the CDR3 is TGTGCCAGCAGCCAAAGTAGCAGTACGCAGTATTTT.

The rearrangement uses TRBV6-5 and TRBJ2-1, with 8 bases lining up with TRBD1. There are 15 residues in the CDR3. Germline V lookup: CDR1 MNHEY, CDR2 SVGAGI. Losses at the gene ends were 6 bases for V and 8 bases for J; bases not matched to a gene: 12. The CDR3 here is CASSYRDRNVYEQFF. The DNA of the CDR3 is TGTGCCAGCAGCTACCGGGACAGGAACGTCTATGAGCAGTTCTTC.

V and J are TRBV19 and TRBJ2-1, with 11 bases aligning to TRBD2. The length of the CDR3 is 14 residues. Germline lookup yields CDR1 LNHDA and CDR2 SQIVND (reference sequence). V shed 6 bases, J shed 5 bases, and the junction held 3 bases outside the gene matches. This CDR3 reads CASRGTSGHNEQFF. The CDR3 DNA reads TGTGCCAGTAGGGGGACTAGCGGCCACAATGAGCAGTTCTTC.

The rearrangement joins TRBV4-2 to TRBJ2-1; tentative D call: TRBD1 (5 bases). Per germline, CDR1 LGHNA and CDR2 YNFKEQ. Trimming shortened V by 7 bases and J by 2 bases, and 12 bases separated the two germline ends. The CDR3 length is 14 residues. The CDR3 DNA reads TGTGCCAGCAAGGGCCAGGGCCCCTACAATGAGCAGTTCTTC. Protein product: CASKGQGPYNEQFF.

This clone was counted a single time. The gene calls are TRBV12-5 and TRBJ1-5, with a tentative D call TRBD1 (6 bases). This CDR3 is built from 17 residues. Germline V CDR1 and CDR2: LGHNT, FRNRAP. Trimming stripped 4 bases from V and 4 bases from J, with 20 bases between. Written as DNA, the CDR3 is TGTGCTAGTGGTTCCCTCCCTTCCCAGGGGCCAAATCAGCCCCAGCATTTT. Residues: CASGSLPSQGPNQPQHF.

This chain connects TRBV10-3 to TRBJ1-2, with D tentatively TRBD1 (5 bases). V was trimmed by 7 bases and J by 4 bases, leaving 16 bases between them. The CDR3 covers 14 residues. CDR1 is ENHRY and CDR2 is SYGVKD in the germline V gene. CDR3 sequence (DNA): TGTGCCATCACGGGAGCACAGGAGGCCTATGGCTACACCTTC. It is translated as CAITGAQEAYGYTF.

The chain is built from TRBV29-1 and TRBJ1-1; no firm D call. Trimming removed 4 bases at V and 4 bases at J, with 13 bases between. This CDR3 spans 13 amino acids. The V gene's germline CDR1 is SQVTM and CDR2 ANQGSEA. CDR3 protein: CSVGGAFTTEAFF. CDR3 coding DNA: TGCAGCGTTGGGGGAGCCTTCACCACTGAAGCTTTCTTT.